These 23 T cell receptor beta chains share one sample of origin, sequenced in a study of blood T cell repertoires in COVID-19. Measured with immunoSEQ multiplex PCR; TCRdb has only the in-frame clones, and not every one. The repertoire has tens of thousands of clones, 65% to 80% of them found once; the top ten carry roughly 21%. Input material: peripheral blood. The receptors come from a human donor in a cohort sampled during active COVID-19.

In DNA form, the CDR3 reads TGTGCCAGCAGTCGCCGAGGGTACGAAAAACTGTTTTTT. Protein sequence: CASSRRGYEKLFF. The chain joins TRBV5-6 to TRBJ1-4; unclear D gene. CDR1 is SGHDT, CDR2 YYEEEE, per germline. This CDR3 comprises 13 residues. V lost 5 bases to trimming and J lost 8 bases, with 13 bases between them.

This clone was found once. The chain carries TRBV6-2 or TRBV6-3 and TRBJ1-2, with D possibly matching TRBD1 (5 bases). Germline loops: CDR1 MNHEY, CDR2 SVGEGT. The CDR3 length is 16 residues. Trimming stripped 6 bases from V and 3 bases from J, with 20 bases between. The CDR3 DNA follows: TGTGCCAGCAGCGACCGCGGAGGGGACCGCTACTATGGCTACACCTTC. This codes for CASSDRGGDRYYGYTF.

The chain employs TRBV9 and TRBJ1-5; perhaps TRBD1 as D (6 bases). In germline, CDR1 is SGDLS, CDR2 YYNGEE. Trimming left V 0 bases short and J 4 bases short, with 11 bases between. The CDR3 is 15 amino acids. Written as DNA, the CDR3 is TGTGCCAGCAGCGTAGCCAGGGGAAGGAATCAGCCCCAGCATTTT. Translating gives CASSVARGRNQPQHF.

This chain uses TRBV10-3 with TRBJ2-5; 13 bases are a match to TRBD2. This CDR3 has 16 amino acids. Germline V gene data show CDR1 as ENHRY and CDR2 as SYGVKD. Trimming removed 6 bases from V and 1 base from J; junction bases left unmatched: 5. CDR3 region: CAISGLAGDPQETQYF. The CDR3, as DNA: TGTGCCATCAGCGGACTAGCGGGAGACCCCCAAGAGACCCAGTACTTC.

Written as DNA, the CDR3 is TGTGCCAGCAGCCCCGGACTAGCGGGAGAGGTCGGGGAGCTGTTTTTT. Translation: CASSPGLAGEVGELFF. This rearrangement joins TRBV7-9 to TRBJ2-2, with TRBD2 identical over 13 bases. This CDR3 has 16 amino acids. V shed 5 bases, J shed 7 bases, and the junction held 7 bases outside the gene matches. Germline values: CDR1 SEHNR, CDR2 FQNEAQ (reference sequence). The full variable domain, rest sourced from reference TRBV7-9 and TRBJ2-2, is DTGVSQNPRHKITKRGQNVTFRCDPISEHNRLYWYRQTLGQGPEFLTYFQNEAQLEKSRLLSDRFSAERPKGSFSTLEIQRTEQGDSAMYLCASSPGLAGEVGELFFGEGSRLTVL.

The V call is TRBV6-5, the J call TRBJ1-1; 10 nucleotides match TRBD1. The CDR3 totals 13 residues. Germline V gene sequence: CDR1 MNHEY, CDR2 SVGAGI. V shed 4 bases and J 4 bases; nucleotides not matched to a gene: 0. The CDR3 here is CASSWTGGTEAFF. The CDR3 region has the DNA TGTGCCAGCAGTTGGACAGGGGGCACTGAAGCTTTCTTT.

Points on this clone: This sample also contains other DNA sequences that code for the same CDR3. This chain connects TRBV28 to TRBJ2-5, with TRBD2 matching 14 bases. Germline assignment: CDR1 MDHEN and CDR2 SYDVKM. Losses at the gene ends were 6 bases for V and 2 bases for J; bases not matched to a gene: 8. The CDR3 extends over 17 amino acids. CDR3 region: CASSLGLAGESQETQYF. The CDR3 DNA reads TGTGCCAGCAGCTTGGGACTAGCGGGAGAAAGTCAAGAGACCCAGTACTTC.

The rearrangement joins TRBV5-1 to TRBJ1-1, with D possibly TRBD1 on 6 matching bases. CDR3 size: 13 residues. From germline, CDR1 is SGHRS and CDR2 YFSETQ. V was pared by 7 bases and J by 11 bases, with 21 bases between. The CDR3 DNA reads as TGCGCCAGCCGCCGCGGGGGCGGTGATGTGGCTTTCTTT. Protein sequence: CASRRGGGDVAFF.

The rearrangement uses TRBV11-2 and TRBJ2-7; D perhaps matches TRBD1 (7 bases). The V end was cut by 1 base, the J end by 0 bases, with 13 bases between. Germline V gene data show CDR1 as SGHAT and CDR2 as FQNNGV. CDR3 length: 16 amino acids. The CDR3 loop reads CASSLGRGDVSYEQYF. Here the CDR3 DNA reads TGTGCCAGCAGCTTAGGCAGGGGGGACGTCTCCTACGAGCAGTACTTC.

The V and J genes are TRBV5-4 and TRBJ2-1; TRBD1 is a possible D gene (6 bases). CDR1 and CDR2 from the germline V gene are SGHNT and YYREEE (reference sequence). The length of the CDR3 is 13 residues. Trimming cost V 4 bases and J 5 bases, with 10 bases left between them. This CDR3 is CASSKDRNNEQFF. In nucleotides, the CDR3 is TGTGCCAGCAGCAAGGACAGAAACAATGAGCAGTTCTTC.

This clone was recorded a few times. This chain uses TRBV19 with TRBJ1-5, with TRBD1 matching 8 bases. There are 13 residues in the CDR3. V shed 4 bases, J shed 8 bases, and the junction held 4 bases outside the gene matches. Germline CDR1 LNHDA, CDR2 SQIVND (reference sequence). This CDR3 is CASSSDRGEPQHF. The CDR3, as DNA: TGTGCCAGTAGTAGCGACAGGGGTGAGCCCCAGCATTTT.

This clone was observed a few times. DNA of the CDR3: TGTGCCAGCAGCCCGGACATTATAAATCAGCCCCAGCATTTT. It is translated as CASSPDIINQPQHF. The rearrangement links TRBV7-2 to TRBJ1-5; D might be TRBD1 (5 bases). CDR1 is SGHTA, CDR2 FQGNSA, per germline. The CDR3 contains 14 residues. V was clipped by 5 bases and J by 4 bases, with 12 bases between them.

The chain is built from TRBV9 and TRBJ2-1; D remains ambiguous. Trimming took 5 bases from V and 5 from J, leaving 8 bases between them. Germline CDR1 is SGDLS and CDR2 is YYNGEE. The CDR3 is 12 amino acids. CDR3 sequence: CASSATHNEQFF. DNA for the CDR3: TGTGCCAGCAGTGCAACTCACAATGAGCAGTTCTTC.

This clone turned up a few times. The chain has TRBV19 and TRBJ1-1; 8 bases are a match to TRBD1. The germline gives CDR1 LNHDA, CDR2 SQIVND (reference sequence). The CDR3 has 14 amino acids. Trimming took 4 bases from V and 4 from J; bases not matched to a gene: 5. This CDR3 is CASSTPGGRTEAFF. CDR3 DNA: TGTGCCAGTAGTACCCCAGGGGGCCGCACTGAAGCTTTCTTT. The whole variable domain, remainder taken from reference TRBV19 and TRBJ1-1, is DGGITQSPKYLFRKEGQNVTLSCEQNLNHDAMYWYRQDPGQGLRLIYYSQIVNDFQKGDIAEGYSVSREKKESFPLTVTSAQKNPTAFYLCASSTPGGRTEAFFGQGTRLTVV.

V is TRBV2 and J is TRBJ2-1; D gene ambiguous. This CDR3 has 11 amino acids. V was pared by 0 bases and J by 9 bases, with 3 bases between. The germline V gene has CDR1 SNHLY and CDR2 FYNNEI. CDR3 region: CASSEAREQFF. CDR3 bases: TGTGCCAGCAGTGAAGCTCGTGAGCAGTTCTTC.

This clone was counted once. This chain connects TRBV19 to TRBJ2-1, with 9 bases fitting TRBD1. Germline lookup yields CDR1 LNHDA and CDR2 SQIVND (reference sequence). There are 13 residues in the CDR3. V was clipped by 9 bases and J by 5 bases; unmatched bases: 5. DNA for the CDR3: TGTGCCAGCGGACAGGGGACCAACAATGAGCAGTTCTTC. This codes for CASGQGTNNEQFF.

This chain joins TRBV11-2 and TRBJ2-6, with TRBD1 matching over 9 bases. The CDR3 has 19 amino acids. J lost 0 bases, V lost 4 bases, and 10 bases had no gene match. The germline gives CDR1 SGHAT, CDR2 FQNNGV. The CDR3 is CASSSPTGTGSSGANVLTF. CDR3 bases: TGTGCCAGCAGCTCCCCAACCGGGACAGGGAGCTCTGGGGCCAACGTCCTGACTTTC.

The chain carries TRBV7-8 and TRBJ2-7; unclear D gene. Trimming took 3 bases from V and 2 from J, leaving 8 bases between them. Germline V gene data show CDR1 as SGHVS and CDR2 as FQNEAQ. The CDR3 length is 13 residues. The CDR3 region has the DNA TGTGCCAGCAGCTTGGTGGTAGCCTACGAGCAGTACTTC. It encodes CASSLVVAYEQYF.

The V call is TRBV24-1, the J call TRBJ2-3, with D tentatively TRBD1 (6 bases). V gave up 3 bases and J gave up 1 base, with 28 bases separating them. Germline V gene data show CDR1 as KGHDR and CDR2 as SFDVKD. This CDR3 comprises 21 residues. The CDR3 DNA is TGTGCCACCAGTGATGGACTCTACAGGGCTTCGGGCGTAAGAGGCACAGATACGCAGTATTTT. It is translated as CATSDGLYRASGVRGTDTQYF.

The rearrangement links TRBV7-8 to TRBJ1-2; the D is unclear. With 5 bases removed from V and 8 bases from J, the gap between germline ends came to 12 bases. The CDR3 is made up of 12 amino acids. Germline loops: CDR1 SGHVS, CDR2 FQNEAQ. The CDR3 DNA reads TGTGCCAGCAGCCGAGAAGTCGGGGGCTACACCTTC. Its translation: CASSREVGGYTF.

This rearrangement joins TRBV5-4 to TRBJ2-1; 12 bases match TRBD2. Germline values: CDR1 SGHNT, CDR2 YYREEE (reference sequence). This CDR3 region has 14 residues. V shed 0 bases and J 9 bases; nucleotides not matched to a gene: 1. The CDR3 here is CASSLETSGGEQFF. Written as DNA, the CDR3 is TGTGCCAGCAGCTTGGAGACTAGCGGGGGTGAGCAGTTCTTC.

In this sample, this clone turned up a few times. J is TRBJ1-2 and V is TRBV19; possibly TRBD1 for D (5 bases). Deletions cut 2 bases from V and 4 bases from J, with 14 bases between. The CDR3 contains 15 residues. In germline, CDR1 is LNHDA, CDR2 SQIVND (reference sequence). The DNA for the CDR3 is TGTGCCAGTAGTATACGCGGGACGATGGCCTATGGCTACACCTTC. Translated, it gives CASSIRGTMAYGYTF.

The genes are TRBV20-1 and TRBJ2-3; either TRBD1 or TRBD2 may supply D (6 bases each). Germline CDR1 is DFQATT and CDR2 is SNEGSKA (reference sequence). This CDR3 comprises 11 residues. The CDR3 region has the DNA TGCGGTGGGGGGCAGGGAGATACGCAGTATTTT. This codes for CGGGQGDTQYF.